This T cell receptor beta chain was observed in a study of OX40 agonist ivuxolimab in advanced cancers. Overall study: Every 2 weeks, patients received ivuxolimab intravenously, dosed at 0.01 to 10 mg/kg. Patients enrolled in dose escalation were diagnosed with hepatocellular carcinoma, melanoma, renal cell or head and neck cancer.

Produced via immunoSEQ multiplex PCR; TCRdb's table is partial and in-frame only. The data show approximately 64,000 clones, around 90% seen once. On this clone: Its antigen remains unknown.

Per germline, CDR1 LNHDA and CDR2 SQIVND (reference sequence). There are 15 residues in the CDR3. With 6 bases removed from V and 9 bases from J, the gap between germline ends came to 20 bases. Overall study findings and caveats: Average numbers of expanded clones were greater in CD8+ T cells than in CD4+.

This sequence joins TRBV19 and TRBJ2-2; D is unclear. The sample was CD4+ or CD8+ T cells sorted from blood, taken in a trial of the OX40 agonist ivuxolimab. This clonotype was sampled from an adult with an advanced solid tumor such as melanoma, head and neck, liver or kidney cancer. This chain's CDR3 is CASSKPGPTSRELFF. In DNA, the CDR3 is TGTGCCAGTAGCAAACCGGGCCCCACGAGCCGGGAGCTGTTTTTT.